The 27 T cell receptor beta chains reported below all come from one sample, sequenced in a study of control samples from healthy donors and cancer patients (dated by TCRdb to 2018 to 2020). The library was produced with the immunoSEQ multiplex PCR assay. In TCRdb, the immuneACCESS table is reduced to in-frame sequences with V and J assigned. These tables do not hold every clone; where another copy was compared, an unresolved V gene accounts for under half, and the others remain unexplained. The sample records around 200,000 clones, about 93% of which are singletons. The ten largest account for around 1.6% of the sample. Sequenced: blood. These receptors originate from a man aged 18-30 years in good health.

V is TRBV5-4 and J is TRBJ1-5; TRBD1 agrees at 7 bases. The CDR3 runs 17 residues. Trimming cost V 0 bases and J 0 bases; bases outside gene matches: 6. Looked up from germline, CDR1 is SGHNT and CDR2 is YYREEE (reference sequence). CDR3 region: CASSLGGTETSNQPQHF. CDR3 DNA sequence: TGTGCCAGCAGCTTGGGTGGGACAGAGACTAGCAATCAGCCCCAGCATTTT.

This chain joins TRBV7-2 and TRBJ1-3; D possibly corresponds to TRBD1 (5 bases). The V gene's germline CDR1 is SGHTA and CDR2 FQGNSA. V was pared by 0 bases and J by 0 bases, with 9 bases between. This CDR3 spans 16 amino acids. The CDR3 sequence is CASSLAPGASGNTIYF. In DNA, the CDR3 is TGTGCCAGCAGCTTAGCGCCCGGGGCCTCTGGAAACACCATATATTTT.

The genes are TRBV6-5 and TRBJ1-6; D possibly corresponds to TRBD1 (5 bases). With 0 bases removed from V and 10 bases from J, the gap between germline ends came to 10 bases. The germline CDR1 and CDR2 sequences are MNHEY and SVGAGI. This CDR3 region has 14 residues. In DNA, the CDR3 is TGTGCCAGCAGTTACTCCCCGGGACGGTCACCCCTCCACTTT. Protein product: CASSYSPGRSPLHF.

This clone came up once. V and J are TRBV24-1 and TRBJ1-4; 9 bases match TRBD1. Per the germline V gene, CDR1 is KGHDR and CDR2 is SFDVKD. The ends lost 5 bases at V and 4 bases at J; junction bases unmatched: 4. The CDR3 is made up of 15 amino acids. Here the CDR3 reads CATSAGQGINEKLFF. CDR3 DNA: TGTGCCACCAGTGCCGGACAGGGGATTAATGAAAAACTGTTTTTT.

V usage is TRBV28 and J usage is TRBJ2-1, with unresolved D. This CDR3 contains 15 residues. CDR1 is MDHEN, CDR2 SYDVKM, per germline. Trimming removed 5 bases at V and 0 bases at J, with 11 bases between. The CDR3 sequence is CASSRSGSSYNEQFF. The CDR3 DNA is TGTGCCAGCAGTAGGTCGGGCAGCTCCTACAATGAGCAGTTCTTC.

The chain has TRBV6-5 and TRBJ1-2; D gene unclear. Trimming shortened V by 2 bases and J by 2 bases, and 12 bases separated the two germline ends. The germline V gene encodes CDR1 MNHEY and CDR2 SVGAGI. The CDR3 extends over 15 amino acids. The CDR3: CASSYRDRGNYGYTF. CDR3 bases: TGTGCCAGCAGTTACCGGGATCGAGGAAACTATGGCTACACCTTC.

V usage is TRBV5-1 and J usage is TRBJ1-3; D remains unclear. CDR3 size: 12 residues. Trimming took 0 bases from V and 4 from J, leaving 2 bases between them. Germline V gives CDR1 SGHRS, CDR2 YFSETQ. The CDR3 loop is CASSLAGNTIYF. As DNA, the CDR3 is TGCGCCAGCAGCTTGGCGGGAAACACCATATATTTT.

The chain employs TRBV10-2 and TRBJ2-1, with 8 bases fitting TRBD1. CDR3 size: 16 residues. Germline V gene sequence: CDR1 WSHSY, CDR2 SAAADI. V lost 3 bases to trimming and J lost 7 bases; unmatched junction nucleotides: 11. CDR3 in DNA: TGCGCCAGCAGTGACGTTGACAGGGGCTCTAGGAATGAGCAGTTCTTC. Residues: CASSDVDRGSRNEQFF.

The chain joins TRBV30 to TRBJ1-6; D is perhaps TRBD1 (5 bases). Between the trimmed V and J ends, which lost 3 bases and 0 bases, there was a span of 9 bases. The germline V gene encodes CDR1 GTSNPN and CDR2 SVGIG (reference sequence). The CDR3 is 15 residues long. The CDR3 is CAWRGDSSYNSPLHF. Written as DNA, the CDR3 is TGTGCCTGGAGGGGAGACAGCTCCTATAATTCACCCCTCCACTTT.

The chain recombines TRBV5-4 with TRBJ2-7, with TRBD1 matching 8 bases. Per the germline V gene, CDR1 is SGHNT and CDR2 is YYREEE (reference sequence). The CDR3 is 16 amino acids. V lost 0 bases and J lost 1; bases outside the gene matches: 6. The CDR3 nucleotides are TGTGCCAGCAGCTTGGCGGTTGGGACAGGATCCTACGAGCAGTACTTC. Its protein product is CASSLAVGTGSYEQYF.

V gene TRBV5-1 combines with J gene TRBJ2-1; tentatively, D is TRBD1 (6 bases). Trimming took off 2 bases at V and 5 bases at J, with 8 bases between the two ends. The CDR3 sequence is 13 residues long. Per the germline V gene, CDR1 is SGHRS and CDR2 is YFSETQ. CDR3 in DNA: TGCGCCAGCAGCTTAACAGGGAACAATGAGCAGTTCTTC. Translating gives CASSLTGNNEQFF.

CDR3 in amino acids: CASTGPGVKDGYTF. DNA of the CDR3: TGTGCCAGCACCGGACCGGGGGTGAAGGATGGCTACACCTTC. The V gene is TRBV6-5, the J gene TRBJ1-2; D is possibly TRBD1 (5 bases). Germline CDR1 reads MNHEY; CDR2 reads SVGAGI. Trimming removed 7 bases at V and 6 bases at J, with 18 bases between. The CDR3 runs 14 residues.

The chain links TRBV18 to TRBJ2-5; 7 bases are shared with TRBD2. Germline-derived CDR1 and CDR2 are KGHSH and LQKENI. V lost 1 base and J lost 5; bases outside the gene matches: 4. The CDR3 length is 14 residues. The CDR3 DNA sequence: TGTGCCAGCTCACCACGGGGGGGTCCGGAGACCCAGTACTTC. Its protein product is CASSPRGGPETQYF. Variable domain in full (rest from reference TRBV18 and TRBJ2-5): NAGVMQNPRHLVRRRGQEARLRCSPMKGHSHVYWYRQLPEEGLKFMVYLQKENIIDESGMPKERFSAEFPKEGPSILRIQQVVRGDSAAYFCASSPRGGPETQYFGPGTRLLVL.

The gene calls are TRBV19 and TRBJ1-2; D gene unclear. CDR1 LNHDA and CDR2 SQIVND come from the germline V gene (reference sequence). This CDR3 is built from 15 residues. V lost 5 bases and J 3 bases, leaving 16 bases between the germline ends. CDR3 nucleotides: TGTGCCAGTAGTCCACGTCTAGGGCCAGACTATGGCTACACCTTC. Translated, it gives CASSPRLGPDYGYTF.

The chain uses TRBV19 and TRBJ2-6, with 7 bases matching TRBD1. After removal of 7 bases from V and 1 base from J, the junction contained 10 bases not matched to a gene. This CDR3 spans 17 amino acids. The germline gives CDR1 LNHDA, CDR2 SQIVND (reference sequence). The CDR3 spells CASNTGTVISGANVLTF. In nucleotides, the CDR3 is TGTGCCAGTAATACCGGGACAGTAATTTCTGGGGCCAACGTCCTGACTTTC. The whole variable domain, filled in from reference TRBV19 and TRBJ2-6, reads DGGITQSPKYLFRKEGQNVTLSCEQNLNHDAMYWYRQDPGQGLRLIYYSQIVNDFQKGDIAEGYSVSREKKESFPLTVTSAQKNPTAFYLCASNTGTVISGANVLTFGAGSRLTVL.

The rearrangement joins TRBV2 to TRBJ1-5; tentatively, D is TRBD1 (6 bases). Germline V lookup: CDR1 SNHLY, CDR2 FYNNEI. The CDR3 length is 13 residues. Trimming removed 9 bases from V and 3 bases from J, with 12 bases in between. The CDR3 reads CASLRDNNQPQHF. CDR3 nucleotides: TGTGCCAGTCTCCGGGACAACAATCAGCCCCAGCATTTT.

The chain employs TRBV19 and TRBJ2-3; 11 nucleotides agree with TRBD2. V lost 3 bases, J lost 0 bases, and 8 bases stayed unmatched. CDR3 length: 18 residues. In germline, CDR1 is LNHDA, CDR2 SQIVND (reference sequence). CDR3 in DNA: TGTGCCAGTAGTATGAGAACTAGCGGGGGAGCTAGCACAGATACGCAGTATTTT. It codes for CASSMRTSGGASTDTQYF.

This chain connects TRBV7-2 to TRBJ1-5; a possible D gene is TRBD1 (6 bases). The CDR3 consists of 15 residues. V lost 3 bases to trimming and J lost 3 bases, with 12 bases between them. Germline V lookup: CDR1 SGHTA, CDR2 FQGNSA. The CDR3 loop reads CASSFRQVANQPQHF. CDR3 bases: TGTGCCAGCAGCTTTCGACAGGTGGCCAATCAGCCCCAGCATTTT.

This chain joins TRBV18 and TRBJ1-1; D is uncertain. This CDR3 has 15 amino acids. The V gene's germline CDR1 is KGHSH and CDR2 LQKENI. Trimming left V 1 base short and J 1 base short, with 10 bases between. CDR3 loop: CASSPLGPPNTEAFF. The CDR3 bases are TGTGCCAGCTCACCACTCGGACCGCCGAACACTGAAGCTTTCTTT.

CDR3 DNA: TGTGCCAGCTGGGGGTGGGACATTTCCTACGAGCAGTACTTC. It codes for CASWGWDISYEQYF. J is TRBJ2-7 and V is TRBV2; a weak D match, TRBD1 (6 bases). Germline V CDR1 and CDR2: SNHLY, FYNNEI. Trimming pared 8 bases from V and 1 base from J, leaving 15 bases between. The CDR3 covers 14 residues.

The chain couples TRBV12-3 or TRBV12-4 to TRBJ2-7; 9 bases are shared with TRBD1. V shed 7 bases, J shed 2 bases, and the junction held 3 bases outside the gene matches. This CDR3 region has 13 residues. The chain's CDR3 is CASMGTGPYEQYF. DNA of the CDR3: TGTGCCAGCATGGGGACAGGGCCCTACGAGCAGTACTTC.

V gene TRBV18 combines with J gene TRBJ1-4; 7 bases agree with TRBD1. CDR3 length: 15 amino acids. From germline, CDR1 is KGHSH and CDR2 LQKENI. J was trimmed by 7 bases and V by 5 bases; bases with no gene match: 10. CDR3 DNA: TGTGCCAGCTCATCTAACAGGGGAATCGTTGAAAAACTGTTTTTT. It translates to CASSSNRGIVEKLFF. Full variable domain (remainder filled in from reference TRBV18 and TRBJ1-4): NAGVMQNPRHLVRRRGQEARLRCSPMKGHSHVYWYRQLPEEGLKFMVYLQKENIIDESGMPKERFSAEFPKEGPSILRIQQVVRGDSAAYFCASSSNRGIVEKLFFGSGTQLSVL.

The chain uses TRBV10-3 and TRBJ2-5, with D perhaps matching TRBD1 or TRBD2 (5 bases each). Between the trimmed V and J ends, which lost 4 bases and 2 bases, there was a span of 20 bases. The CDR3 has 17 amino acids. The germline gives CDR1 ENHRY, CDR2 SYGVKD. CDR3 coding DNA: TGTGCCATCAGTGGTTCTCTAAGGGACGGCCTACAAGAGACCCAGTACTTC. Translation gives CAISGSLRDGLQETQYF.

This clone was picked up a small number of times. The chain employs TRBV2 and TRBJ2-7; 8 bases are a match to TRBD1. J gave up 6 bases and V 4 bases, and 5 bases lay outside the gene matches. This CDR3 comprises 13 residues. Germline lookup yields CDR1 SNHLY and CDR2 FYNNEI. The CDR3 is CASSVQGAAEQYF. CDR3 in DNA: TGTGCCAGCAGTGTGCAGGGGGCTGCCGAGCAGTACTTC.

The chain uses TRBV2 and TRBJ1-6; D call uncertain. Trimming took off 3 bases at V and 8 bases at J, with 11 bases between the two ends. The germline V gene encodes CDR1 SNHLY and CDR2 FYNNEI. The CDR3 totals 14 residues. The CDR3 region has the DNA TGTGCCAGCAGTGACTATGGCTTTTATTCACCCCTCCACTTT. This translates into CASSDYGFYSPLHF.

This clone has a single count. The gene calls are TRBV7-3 and TRBJ2-3; D perhaps matches TRBD1 (6 bases). V was trimmed by 5 bases and J by 1 base, leaving 10 bases between them. The CDR3 spans 14 residues. Germline assignment: CDR1 SGHTA and CDR2 FQGTGA. The CDR3 sequence: CASSPRTGTDTQYF. CDR3 in DNA: TGTGCCAGCAGCCCGAGGACAGGCACAGATACGCAGTATTTT.

The rearrangement links TRBV18 to TRBJ2-1; D not resolved. CDR3 length equals 15 residues. V was trimmed by 3 bases and J by 0 bases, leaving 9 bases between them. The germline V gene encodes CDR1 KGHSH and CDR2 LQKENI. The CDR3 region is CASSPALSSYNEQFF. The CDR3 nucleotides are TGTGCCAGCTCACCTGCCCTGAGCTCCTACAATGAGCAGTTCTTC.